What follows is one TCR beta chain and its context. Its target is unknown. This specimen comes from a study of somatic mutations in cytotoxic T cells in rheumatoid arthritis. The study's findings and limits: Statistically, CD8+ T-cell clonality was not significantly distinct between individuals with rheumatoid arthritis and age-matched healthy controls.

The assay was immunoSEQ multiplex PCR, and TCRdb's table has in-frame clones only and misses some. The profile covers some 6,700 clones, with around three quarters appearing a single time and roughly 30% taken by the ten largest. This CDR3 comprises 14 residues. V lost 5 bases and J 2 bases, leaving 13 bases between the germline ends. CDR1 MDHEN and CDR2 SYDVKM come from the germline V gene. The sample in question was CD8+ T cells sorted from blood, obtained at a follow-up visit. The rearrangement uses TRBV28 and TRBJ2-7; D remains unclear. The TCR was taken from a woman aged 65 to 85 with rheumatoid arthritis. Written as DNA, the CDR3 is TGTGCCAGCAGTGCCGCCCTAAACCCCTACGAGCAGTACTTC. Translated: CASSAALNPYEQYF.